This TCR beta chain derives from a study of response to subunit inactivated influenza vaccine. General observations from the study: Each seasonal influenza vaccination recruits few new T cells, the authors suggested.

Comment on this clonotype: Its antigen is unknown.

The V gene's germline CDR1 is SGHTA and CDR2 FQGNSA. The CDR3 sequence is 14 residues long. Trimming shortened V by 0 bases and J by 5 bases, and 8 bases separated the two germline ends. TCRdb re-derived calls from the RT-PCR reads in MiXCR, one entry per CDR3 protein. Of about 300,000 distinct CDR3 sequences listed, 20% to 25% were seen once; the top ten hold under 13%. The starting material was PBMCs from blood, obtained less than 22 months after vaccination. The clonotype was recovered from a man aged 50 to 69 who received an inactivated influenza vaccine. The chain is built from TRBV7-2 and TRBJ2-1; no firm D call. The CDR3 loop reads CASSLAVRDNEQFF. CDR3 DNA: TGTGCCAGCAGCTTAGCGGTCCGAGACAATGAGCAGTTCTTC.